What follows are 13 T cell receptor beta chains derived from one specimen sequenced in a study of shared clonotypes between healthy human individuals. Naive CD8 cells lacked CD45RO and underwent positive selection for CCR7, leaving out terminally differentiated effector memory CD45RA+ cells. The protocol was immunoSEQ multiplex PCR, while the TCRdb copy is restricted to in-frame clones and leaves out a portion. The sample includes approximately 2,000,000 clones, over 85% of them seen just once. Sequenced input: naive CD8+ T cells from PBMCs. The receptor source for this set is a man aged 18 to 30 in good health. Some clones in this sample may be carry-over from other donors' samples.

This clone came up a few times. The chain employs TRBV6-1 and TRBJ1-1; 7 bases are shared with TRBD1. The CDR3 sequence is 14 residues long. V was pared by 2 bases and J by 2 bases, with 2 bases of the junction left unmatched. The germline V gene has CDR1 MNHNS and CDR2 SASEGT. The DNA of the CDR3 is TGTGCCAGCAGTGAATGGGACAGCAACACTGAAGCTTTCTTT. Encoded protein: CASSEWDSNTEAFF.

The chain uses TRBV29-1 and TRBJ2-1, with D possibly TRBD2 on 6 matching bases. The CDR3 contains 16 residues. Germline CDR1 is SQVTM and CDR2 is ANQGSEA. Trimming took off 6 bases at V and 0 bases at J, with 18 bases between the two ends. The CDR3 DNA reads TGCAGCGTCCAGGGAGGAACGGGAAGCTCCTACAATGAGCAGTTCTTC. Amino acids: CSVQGGTGSSYNEQFF.

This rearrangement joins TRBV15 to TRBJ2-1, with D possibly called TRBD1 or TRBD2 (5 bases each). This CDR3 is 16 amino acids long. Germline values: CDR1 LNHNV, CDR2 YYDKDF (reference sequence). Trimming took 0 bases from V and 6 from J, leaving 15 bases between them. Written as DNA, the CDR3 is TGTGCCACCAGCAGAGATCGGCGAGGGGTCCCCAATGAGCAGTTCTTC. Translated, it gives CATSRDRRGVPNEQFF.

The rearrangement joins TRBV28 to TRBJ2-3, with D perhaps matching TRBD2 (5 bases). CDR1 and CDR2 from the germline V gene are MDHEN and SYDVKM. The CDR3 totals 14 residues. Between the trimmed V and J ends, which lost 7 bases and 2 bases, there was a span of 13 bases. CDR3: CASNPDGNTDTQYF. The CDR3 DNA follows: TGTGCCAGCAACCCGGACGGGAACACAGATACGCAGTATTTT.

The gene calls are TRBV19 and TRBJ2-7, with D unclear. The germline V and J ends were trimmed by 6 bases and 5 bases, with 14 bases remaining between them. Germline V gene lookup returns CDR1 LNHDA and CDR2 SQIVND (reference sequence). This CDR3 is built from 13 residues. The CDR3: CASSPSLFDEQYF. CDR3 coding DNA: TGTGCCAGTAGCCCATCTTTATTCGACGAGCAGTACTTC.

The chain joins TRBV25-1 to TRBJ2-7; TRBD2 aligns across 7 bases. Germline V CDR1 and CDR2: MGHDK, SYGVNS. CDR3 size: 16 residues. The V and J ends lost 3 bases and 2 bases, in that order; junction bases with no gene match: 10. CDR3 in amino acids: CASSDGLAGVTYEQYF. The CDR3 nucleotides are TGTGCCAGCAGTGATGGCTTAGCGGGTGTAACCTACGAGCAGTACTTC.

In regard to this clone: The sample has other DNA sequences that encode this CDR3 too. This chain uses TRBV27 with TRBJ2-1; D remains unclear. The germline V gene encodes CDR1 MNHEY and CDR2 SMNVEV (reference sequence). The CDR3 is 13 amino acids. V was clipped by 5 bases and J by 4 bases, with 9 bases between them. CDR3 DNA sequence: TGTGCCAGCAGTCCCTCCCCTTACAATGAGCAGTTCTTC. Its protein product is CASSPSPYNEQFF.

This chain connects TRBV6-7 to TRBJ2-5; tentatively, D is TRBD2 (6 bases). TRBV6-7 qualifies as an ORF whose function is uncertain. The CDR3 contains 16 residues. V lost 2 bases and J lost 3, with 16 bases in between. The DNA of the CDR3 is TGTGCCAGCAGTTACCGAGCCGGGGGTTTAGAAGAGACCCAGTACTTC. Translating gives CASSYRAGGLEETQYF.

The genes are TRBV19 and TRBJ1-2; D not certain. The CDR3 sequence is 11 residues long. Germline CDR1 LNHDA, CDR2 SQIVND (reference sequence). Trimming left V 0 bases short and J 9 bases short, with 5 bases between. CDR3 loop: CASSIDYSYTF. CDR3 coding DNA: TGTGCCAGTAGTATAGATTACAGCTACACCTTC.

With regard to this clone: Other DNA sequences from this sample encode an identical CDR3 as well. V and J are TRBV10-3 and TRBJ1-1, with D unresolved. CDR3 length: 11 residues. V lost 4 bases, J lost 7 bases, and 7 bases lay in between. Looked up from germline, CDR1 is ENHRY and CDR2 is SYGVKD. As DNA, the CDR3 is TGTGCCATCAGTGTCGGAGGTGAAGCTTTCTTT. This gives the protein CAISVGGEAFF.

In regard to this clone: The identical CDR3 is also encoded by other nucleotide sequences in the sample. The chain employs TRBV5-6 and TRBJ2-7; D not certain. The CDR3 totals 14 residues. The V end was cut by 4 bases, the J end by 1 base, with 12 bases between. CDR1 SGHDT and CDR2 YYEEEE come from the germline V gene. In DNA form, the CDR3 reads TGTGCCAGCAGCCCGGGCAGGAGTTCCTACGAGCAGTACTTC. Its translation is CASSPGRSSYEQYF.

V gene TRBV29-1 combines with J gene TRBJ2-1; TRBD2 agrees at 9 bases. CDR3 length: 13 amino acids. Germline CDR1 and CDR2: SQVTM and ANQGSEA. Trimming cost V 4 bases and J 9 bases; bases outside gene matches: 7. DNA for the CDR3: TGCAGCGTTGTAGCGGGAGATTATGTTGAGCAGTTCTTC. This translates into CSVVAGDYVEQFF.

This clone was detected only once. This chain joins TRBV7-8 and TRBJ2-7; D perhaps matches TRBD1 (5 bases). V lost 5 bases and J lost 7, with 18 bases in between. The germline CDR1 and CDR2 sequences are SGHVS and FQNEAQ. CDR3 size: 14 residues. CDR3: CASSPGRVVWEQYF. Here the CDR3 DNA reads TGTGCCAGCAGCCCTGGCAGGGTGGTTTGGGAGCAGTACTTC. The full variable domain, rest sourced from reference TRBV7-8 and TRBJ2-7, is GAGVSQSPRYKVAKRGQDVALRCDPISGHVSLFWYQQALGQGPEFLTYFQNEAQLDKSGLPSDRFFAERPEGSVSTLKIQRTQQEDSAVYLCASSPGRVVWEQYFGPGTRLTVT.